The 18 T cell receptor beta chains presented below share a single source sample, sequenced in a study of T cells in Graves' hyperthyroidism and ophthalmopathy. Amplification yielded TCR beta CDR3 regions, with RNA transcripts as the source. Primed by the HTBI set, a first-round RT-PCR was run on the TCR CDR3. TCRdb re-called the multiplex PCR reads through MiXCR, storing one row per CDR3 protein. The sample has about 360,000 distinct CDR3 sequences, under 15% seen once. Sequenced sample: blood. All receptors come from a woman under 30 with Graves' hyperthyroidism.

As to this clonotype: A read error may be the cause here, since a much bigger clone is one base away. The chain carries TRBV15 and TRBJ1-2, with a possible D match to TRBD1 (6 bases). This CDR3 is 15 amino acids long. Germline CDR1 LNHNV, CDR2 YYDKDF (reference sequence). CDR3 DNA sequence: TGTGCCACCGGCAGATTCCGGGACACAGACTATGGCTACACCTTC. It yields the protein CATGRFRDTDYGYTF.

This clonotype has more than one count but fewer than ten. This rearrangement joins TRBV7-3 to TRBJ2-5; D is possibly TRBD2 (6 bases). This CDR3 is built from 13 residues. Trimming pared 4 bases from V and 2 bases from J, leaving 8 bases between. Germline V gives CDR1 SGHTA, CDR2 FQGTGA. The CDR3 coding sequence is TGTGCCAGCAGCTCGGGGGTACAAGAGACCCAGTACTTC. It codes for CASSSGVQETQYF.

The sample holds many counts of this clonotype. The rearrangement joins TRBV28 to TRBJ1-1, with D unclear. The germline CDR1 and CDR2 sequences are MDHEN and SYDVKM. The V gene lost 2 bases and the J gene lost 1 base, with 14 bases spanning the gap. This CDR3 spans 16 amino acids. The CDR3 is CASSLPRDRSNTEAFF. Written as DNA, the CDR3 is TGTGCCAGCAGTTTACCCAGAGACCGCTCGAACACTGAAGCTTTCTTT.

This clonotype was detected many times. The CDR3 protein is CASSLATTGAGEQFF. CDR3 nucleotides: TGTGCCAGCAGCTTAGCGACTACAGGGGCAGGTGAGCAGTTCTTC. The chain combines TRBV7-2 with TRBJ2-1; TRBD1 aligns across 7 bases. The germline gives CDR1 SGHTA, CDR2 FQGNSA. V was pared by 0 bases and J by 9 bases, with 8 bases of the junction left unmatched. There are 15 residues in the CDR3.

This clonotype was counted only a few times. The genes are TRBV18 and TRBJ2-3; the D call may be TRBD1 or TRBD2 (6 bases each). CDR3 length: 19 residues. Trimming pared 8 bases from V and 0 bases from J, leaving 27 bases between. CDR1 is KGHSH and CDR2 is LQKENI in the germline V gene. The CDR3 nucleotides are TGTGCCAGCCTCCCCACCGGGACCCCCGGGGGCCTAAGCACAGATACGCAGTATTTT. Translation gives CASLPTGTPGGLSTDTQYF.

The gene calls are TRBV28 and TRBJ2-6, with a tentative D call TRBD2 (5 bases). The germline gives CDR1 MDHEN, CDR2 SYDVKM. V lost 2 bases to trimming and J lost 0 bases, with 11 bases between them. The CDR3 has 17 residues. The CDR3 region has the DNA TGTGCCAGCAGTTTAGTAACGGGGAACTCTGGGGCCAACGTCCTGACTTTC. Its translation is CASSLVTGNSGANVLTF.

The genes are TRBV12-3 or TRBV12-4 and TRBJ2-1, with 8 bases identical to TRBD2. The V and J ends lost 1 base and 0 bases, in that order; junction bases with no gene match: 5. The CDR3 is made up of 17 amino acids. CDR3 nucleotide sequence: TGTGCCAGCAGTTTAGGCGTACTAGCGGTCTCCTACAATGAGCAGTTCTTC. The encoded protein is CASSLGVLAVSYNEQFF.

This clonotype has ten or more counts. The V gene is TRBV20-1, the J gene TRBJ2-7, with 9 bases identical to TRBD2. The CDR3 contains 14 residues. With V trimmed by 5 bases and J by 0 bases, 5 bases remained unmatched. Germline V lookup: CDR1 DFQATT, CDR2 SNEGSKA (reference sequence). Here the CDR3 DNA reads TGCAGTGCTCAGGCGGGAGGGAACTCCTACGAGCAGTACTTC. As protein: CSAQAGGNSYEQYF.

The chain joins TRBV6-5 to TRBJ1-4; D uncertain. The germline gives CDR1 MNHEY, CDR2 SVGAGI. Trimming left V 0 bases short and J 3 bases short, with 11 bases between. This CDR3 region has 16 residues. The CDR3 DNA sequence: TGTGCCAGCAGTTACTCGGCGGGTTTTGCTAATGAAAAACTGTTTTTT. This gives the protein CASSYSAGFANEKLFF.

The chain is built from TRBV27 and TRBJ2-7; D possibly corresponds to TRBD2 (6 bases). CDR1 and CDR2 (germline): MNHEY, SMNVEV (reference sequence). CDR3 length: 14 amino acids. The ends were cut back, 5 bases at V and 9 bases at J, with 20 bases in the middle. The CDR3 coding sequence is TGTGCCAGCAGTGCCCCCGGGACTCCCCTAGGGCAGTACTTC. It specifies CASSAPGTPLGQYF.

This clonotype was observed at least ten times. The CDR3 loop is CASSLLFLGVGRSEQYF. In DNA, the CDR3 is TGTGCCAGCAGTTTACTCTTTCTGGGGGTAGGTAGGTCCGAGCAGTACTTC. The chain couples TRBV28 to TRBJ2-7; D may correspond to TRBD1 or TRBD2 (5 bases each). From germline, CDR1 is MDHEN and CDR2 SYDVKM. Trimming stripped 2 bases from V and 6 bases from J, with 23 bases between. This CDR3 spans 17 amino acids.

This clonotype was recorded at least ten times. The chain joins TRBV20-1 to TRBJ2-1, with 8 positions matching TRBD2. With 6 bases clipped from V and 7 bases from J, the junction kept 11 bases outside the gene matches. CDR1 and CDR2 from the germline V gene are DFQATT and SNEGSKA (reference sequence). This CDR3 contains 14 residues. The CDR3 loop reads CSASRAGGVNEQFF. The DNA of the CDR3 is TGCAGTGCCTCGAGGGCGGGGGGTGTGAATGAGCAGTTCTTC.

Only a few counts were recorded for this clonotype. The V and J genes are TRBV4-1 and TRBJ1-6, with D possibly being TRBD1 (5 bases). CDR1 is MGHRA, CDR2 YSYEKL, per germline. Trimming removed 0 bases at V and 6 bases at J, with 12 bases between. This CDR3 has 16 residues. The CDR3 protein is CASSQDGGGGNSPLHF. The CDR3 nucleotides read TGCGCCAGCAGCCAAGATGGTGGGGGTGGTAATTCACCCCTCCACTTT.

This clonotype was picked up many times. The chain carries TRBV7-3 and TRBJ2-1, with 7 bases fitting TRBD1. The CDR3 is 11 residues long. V lost 3 bases, J lost 13 bases, and 3 bases stayed unmatched. Per the germline V gene, CDR1 is SGHTA and CDR2 is FQGTGA. CDR3 amino acids: CASSFRQGQFF. In nucleotides, the CDR3 is TGTGCCAGCAGCTTTCGACAGGGCCAGTTCTTC.

This clonotype showed up many times. The genes are TRBV24-1 and TRBJ2-5, with D possibly being TRBD1 or TRBD2 (5 bases each). The germline CDR1 and CDR2 sequences are KGHDR and SFDVKD. This CDR3 spans 13 amino acids. Trimming removed 8 bases from V and 4 bases from J, with 13 bases in between. The CDR3 spells CATKGDGGETQYF. The CDR3 region has the DNA TGTGCCACCAAAGGGGACGGTGGAGAGACCCAGTACTTC.

This clonotype was counted at least ten times. The chain joins TRBV12-3 or TRBV12-4 to TRBJ2-7; either TRBD1 or TRBD2 may supply D (6 bases each). V shed 3 bases and J shed 7 bases, with 19 bases lying between them. The CDR3 extends over 15 amino acids. The CDR3 nucleotides are TGTGCCAGCAGTTTTACCTCGGGGGCCCTGAGGGAGCAGTACTTC. It is translated as CASSFTSGALREQYF.

This clonotype was observed at least ten times. The V gene is TRBV28, the J gene TRBJ2-5, with 10 positions matching TRBD1. Germline-derived CDR1 and CDR2 are MDHEN and SYDVKM. V was pared by 4 bases and J by 11 bases, with 16 bases of the junction left unmatched. CDR3 length: 16 amino acids. CDR3 sequence (DNA): TGTGCCAGCAGTTCCCTCCGGGACAGGGGATATCCGGGACAGTACTTC. Encoded protein: CASSSLRDRGYPGQYF.

This clonotype was seen many times. The chain employs TRBV19 and TRBJ1-2, with a possible D match to TRBD1 (5 bases). This CDR3 spans 16 amino acids. Trimming cost V 3 bases and J 1 base, with 15 bases left between them. In germline, CDR1 is LNHDA, CDR2 SQIVND (reference sequence). CDR3 DNA: TGTGCCAGTAGTATCTCCGGGGCAGTCGGTAACTATGGCTACACCTTC. Protein sequence: CASSISGAVGNYGYTF.